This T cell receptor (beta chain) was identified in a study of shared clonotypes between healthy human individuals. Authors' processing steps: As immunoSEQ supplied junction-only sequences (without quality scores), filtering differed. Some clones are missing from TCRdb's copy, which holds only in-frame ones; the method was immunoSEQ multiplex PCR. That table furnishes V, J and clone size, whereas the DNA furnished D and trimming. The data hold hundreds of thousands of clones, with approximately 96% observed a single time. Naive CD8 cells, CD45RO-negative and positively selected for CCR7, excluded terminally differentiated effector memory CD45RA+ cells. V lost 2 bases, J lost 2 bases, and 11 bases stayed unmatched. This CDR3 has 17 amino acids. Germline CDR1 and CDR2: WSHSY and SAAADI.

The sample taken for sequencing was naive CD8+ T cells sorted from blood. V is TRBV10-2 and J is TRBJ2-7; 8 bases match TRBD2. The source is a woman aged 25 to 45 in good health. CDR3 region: CASSEKTGLGLPYEQYF. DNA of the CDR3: TGCGCCAGCAGTGAGAAAACGGGACTAGGTCTTCCCTACGAGCAGTACTTC.